A few counts support the clone carrying this T cell receptor beta chain. The antigen is unknown. MiXCR, run by TCRdb on the 5' RACE reads, gives a single entry per CDR3 protein. There are tens of thousands of distinct CDR3 sequences in the sample; around 27% occur only once, and over 50% lies in the top ten. The CDR3 has 17 residues. V shed 1 base, J shed 0 bases, and the junction held 4 bases outside the gene matches. The germline V gene encodes CDR1 LNHDA and CDR2 SQIVND (reference sequence). The entry originates in a study of CD8 T cells in ankylosing spondylitis. General study results and limits: Clones linked to disease, bearing a CD8+ phenotype, were relatively rare in peripheral blood.

This TCR was sampled from a male donor with ankylosing spondylitis or in good health (not recorded which). The chain uses TRBV19 and TRBJ2-1; TRBD2 aligns across 9 bases. The sequenced material came from blood, either unsorted or a sorted T cell fraction (not recorded which). The CDR3 loop is CASSIGSGGSSYNEQFF. CDR3 nucleotide sequence: TGTGCCAGTAGTATAGGGAGCGGGGGGAGCTCCTACAATGAGCAGTTCTTC.